One sample yielded the 10 T cell receptor beta chains listed below, sequenced in a study of molecular identifiers for immune sequencing clone quantification. TCRdb fed the PCR reads into MiXCR, producing one record per CDR3 protein. Among nearly 650,000 distinct CDR3 sequences listed, roughly 27% were seen once. What was sequenced was naive CD8+ T cells from blood, with Jurkat cell RNA spiked in. Subset here: FACS-sorted CD8+CD4-CCR7+CD45RA+ naive T cells. Every receptor here comes from a human donor in good health. Some libraries in this study had Jurkat cell RNA spiked in.

This clonotype showed up many times. This rearrangement joins TRBV20-1 to TRBJ1-4; 7 bases are a match to TRBD1. The V gene's germline CDR1 is DFQATT and CDR2 SNEGSKA (reference sequence). Trimming took 5 bases from V and 0 from J; bases not matched to a gene: 3. The length of the CDR3 is 14 residues. DNA of the CDR3: TGCAGTGCTGAGGGGGCAGCAACTAATGAAAAACTGTTTTTT. Amino acid sequence: CSAEGAATNEKLFF.

The chain combines TRBV7-9 with TRBJ1-1, with D maybe TRBD1 (6 bases). There are 14 residues in the CDR3. Germline V gives CDR1 SEHNR, CDR2 FQNEAQ (reference sequence). Trimming cost V 4 bases and J 3 bases, with 12 bases left between them. The CDR3 nucleotides are TGTGCCAGCAGCTCCAGGGGTGGGGACACTGAAGCTTTCTTT. Amino acids: CASSSRGGDTEAFF. Based on the CDR3 plus reference TRBV7-9 and TRBJ1-1, the full variable domain is DTGVSQNPRHKITKRGQNVTFRCDPISEHNRLYWYRQTLGQGPEFLTYFQNEAQLEKSRLLSDRFSAERPKGSFSTLEIQRTEQGDSAMYLCASSSRGGDTEAFFGQGTRLTVV.

For this clonotype: Relative to the germline gene, one junction end is altered; a read error may explain this. The rearrangement uses TRBV12-3 or TRBV12-4 and TRBJ2-1, with D unclear. CDR3 length: 14 amino acids. CDR3 loop: CASSLGRSYNEQSF. CDR3 sequence (DNA): TGTGCCAGCAGTTTAGGCCGATCCTACAATGAGCAGTCCTTC.

The chain uses TRBV7-3 and TRBJ2-1; D gene uncertain. The CDR3 has 13 residues. With 5 bases removed from V and 8 bases from J, the gap between germline ends came to 13 bases. Germline V gene lookup returns CDR1 SGHTA and CDR2 FQGTGA. The chain's CDR3 is CASSLITWDEQFF. CDR3 coding DNA: TGTGCCAGCAGCCTCATAACATGGGATGAGCAGTTCTTC.

This sequence joins TRBV20-1 and TRBJ1-5, with unresolved D. V dropped 4 bases and J dropped 5 bases, with 15 bases sitting between them. The germline gives CDR1 DFQATT, CDR2 SNEGSKA (reference sequence). The CDR3 is 14 residues long. CDR3 sequence reads: CSAIGQSDYQPQHF. The CDR3 DNA follows: TGCAGTGCTATCGGGCAGAGTGATTATCAGCCCCAGCATTTT.

CDR3 loop: CASALAGGFDEQFF. DNA of the CDR3: TGTGCCAGCGCCCTCGCGGGCGGGTTCGATGAGCAGTTCTTC. The chain uses TRBV9 and TRBJ2-1; D might be TRBD2 (5 bases). V lost 7 bases, J lost 8 bases, and 19 bases lay in between. The CDR3 is made up of 14 amino acids. Germline-derived CDR1 and CDR2 are SGDLS and YYNGEE.

This clonotype has at least ten counts. The CDR3 DNA reads TGTGCCAGCAGTTTAGGAGATGGCTACACCTTC. Protein product: CASSLGDGYTF. The J gene is TRBJ1-2, the V gene TRBV12-3 or TRBV12-4, with unresolved D. V shed 1 base and J shed 6 bases, with 3 bases lying between them. The CDR3 runs to 11 residues.

Comment on this clonotype: Since a much larger clone is just one base distant, this may be a read error. The gene calls are TRBV7-9 and TRBJ2-7; no firm D call. The V end lost 7 bases, the J end lost 7 bases, and 17 bases lay between the germline ends. CDR1 and CDR2 from the germline V gene are SEHNR and FQNEAQ (reference sequence). This CDR3 comprises 13 residues. DNA of the CDR3: TGTGCCAGCACCTACGGCCCCTCGCGGGAGCAGTACTTC. Translation gives CASTYGPSREQYF. Using reference TRBV7-9 and TRBJ2-7 for the parts outside the CDR3, the full variable domain is DTGVSQNPRHKITKRGQNVTFRCDPISEHNRLYWYRQTLGQGPEFLTYFQNEAQLEKSRLLSDRFSAERPKGSFSTLEIQRTEQGDSAMYLCASTYGPSREQYFGPGTRLTVT.

The gene calls are TRBV2 and TRBJ2-7; D is uncertain. This CDR3 is 14 amino acids long. CDR1 is SNHLY and CDR2 is FYNNEI in the germline V gene. Trimming took off 6 bases at V and 2 bases at J, with 14 bases between the two ends. The CDR3 coding sequence is TGTGCCAGCAGCCCTATAGTAGACCCCTACGAGCAGTACTTC. It codes for CASSPIVDPYEQYF.

The V and J genes are TRBV11-3 and TRBJ2-6; a weak D match, TRBD2 (6 bases). The CDR3 sequence is 18 residues long. Germline values: CDR1 SGHNT, CDR2 YENEEA. V was pared by 7 bases and J by 0 bases, with 19 bases between. CDR3 DNA: TGTGCCAGCAAACCTTCTGGCGGGGATTTCTCTGGGGCCAACGTCCTGACTTTC. It codes for CASKPSGGDFSGANVLTF.